The T cell receptor (beta chain) described here comes from a study of blood T cell repertoires in COVID-19. Source study methods: The authors estimated nucleated cell counts from reference gene primer amplification. Clones were sequenced by immunoSEQ multiplex PCR, and TCRdb holds only the in-frame ones, with some missing. Clonal size and the V and J genes are those of that table, whereas D and trimming came from the DNA. This sample has fewer than 95,000 clones, with around 74% found just once. CDR3 length: 19 residues. Germline V CDR1 and CDR2: MGHRA, YSYEKL. The junction had 17 bases not matched to a gene; V was cut back by 3 bases and J by 1 base.

The receptor's source is a man aged 65 to 85 with COVID-19, enrolled during active disease. Sequencing used peripheral blood. V and J are TRBV4-1 and TRBJ2-7, with 8 positions matching TRBD1. The CDR3 coding sequence is TGCGCCAGCAGCCACCCGCTGGGACAGGATGTCGATCATTCCTACGAGCAGTACTTC. Its translation: CASSHPLGQDVDHSYEQYF.